This T cell receptor beta chain was sequenced for a study of a mutant IDH1 vaccine in newly diagnosed glioma. Study-wide context: At week 35 came visit V12, and visit V13 followed at week 47.

Sample time point: week 47, end of study. The investigators gave 300 ug of mutant IDH1 20-mer peptide in each vaccine dose, together with topical imiquimod. Looked up from germline, CDR1 is MGHRA and CDR2 is YSYEKL. The length of the CDR3 is 15 residues. Germline trimming cut 1 base from V and 5 bases from J; bases unmatched to any gene: 7. Profiling relied on immunoSEQ multiplex PCR, and the TCRdb table lists in-frame clones only, not all of them. The data hold fewer than 40,000 clones, with 80% to 85% observed a single time. In the case of this clone: Its matching antigen is unknown.

This material consisted of PBMCs, taken from a glioma patient whose treatment included an IDH1 peptide vaccine. V gene TRBV4-1 combines with J gene TRBJ2-5; 7 nucleotides align to TRBD2. The clonotype comes from a man aged 30 to 39 with glioma. The CDR3 loop reads CASSQVAREGETQYF. DNA of the CDR3: TGCGCCAGCAGCCAAGTAGCCAGGGAGGGGGAGACCCAGTACTTC.